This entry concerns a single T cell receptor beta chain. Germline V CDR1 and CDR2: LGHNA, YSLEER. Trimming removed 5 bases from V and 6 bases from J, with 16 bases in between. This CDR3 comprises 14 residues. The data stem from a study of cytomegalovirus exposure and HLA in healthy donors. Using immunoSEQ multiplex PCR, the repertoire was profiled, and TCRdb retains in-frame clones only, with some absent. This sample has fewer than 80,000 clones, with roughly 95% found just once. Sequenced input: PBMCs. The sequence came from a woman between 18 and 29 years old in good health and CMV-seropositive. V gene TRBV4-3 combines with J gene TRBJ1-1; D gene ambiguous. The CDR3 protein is CASSKTEWRAEAFF. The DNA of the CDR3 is TGCGCCAGCAGCAAAACCGAATGGAGGGCTGAAGCTTTCTTT.